In its sample, the clone carrying this T cell receptor beta chain was seen many times. The time point: blood at routine non-recurrence follow-up after resection. All TCR cDNA molecules were individually tagged with a unique molecular identifier. One entry per CDR3 protein, called by TCRdb with MiXCR from the 5' RACE reads. This table has some 30,000 distinct CDR3 sequences, less than 11% appearing once. This sample is part of a study of spatial heterogeneity in lung cancer. Study as a whole: The donors, around 72 patients with untreated early-stage non-small cell lung cancer, provided the samples. PBMC samples from follow-up, where available, were sequenced a median of roughly 2 years after resection.

This specimen was PBMCs, taken at follow-up. This receptor was identified in a female donor with early-stage non-small cell lung cancer.

CDR3 sequence (DNA): TGTGCCAGCACGGGAGGGCTTGAGCAGTTCTTC. Translating it yields CASTGGLEQFF. The chain is built from TRBV12-3 or TRBV12-4 and TRBJ2-1; 8 bases match TRBD2. The CDR3 contains 11 residues. V shed 7 bases and J 9 bases; nucleotides not matched to a gene: 2.